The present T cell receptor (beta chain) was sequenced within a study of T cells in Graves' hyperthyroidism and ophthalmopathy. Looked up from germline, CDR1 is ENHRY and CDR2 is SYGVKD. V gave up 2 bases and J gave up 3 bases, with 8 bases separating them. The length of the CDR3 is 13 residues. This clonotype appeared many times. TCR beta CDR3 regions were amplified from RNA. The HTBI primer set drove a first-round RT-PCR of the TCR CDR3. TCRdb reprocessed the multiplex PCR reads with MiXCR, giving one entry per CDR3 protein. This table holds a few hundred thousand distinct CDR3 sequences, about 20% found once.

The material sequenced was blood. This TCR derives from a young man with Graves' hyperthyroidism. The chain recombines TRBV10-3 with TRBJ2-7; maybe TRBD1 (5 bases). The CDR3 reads CAISEDSVYEQYF. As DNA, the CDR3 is TGTGCCATCAGTGAGGACAGCGTCTACGAGCAGTACTTC.